This T cell receptor (beta chain) was profiled in a study of T cells in tumors and immune-related adverse events. The V gene lost 4 bases and the J gene lost 8 bases, with 18 bases spanning the gap. CDR1 and CDR2 from the germline V gene are SGHNT and YYREEE (reference sequence). The CDR3 spans 14 residues. Assay used: immunoSEQ multiplex PCR; TCRdb lists only in-frame clones, some missing. The data hold more than 10,000 clones, with 92% observed a single time. This TCR came from a female donor with metastatic renal cell carcinoma. The sample here was lymph node tissue, taken from a patient treated with anti-PD-1 therapy. V and J are TRBV5-4 and TRBJ1-2; no reliable D call. The CDR3 DNA follows: TGTGCCAGCAGCCCCCGAGCGCTGGCCTACGGCTACACCTTC. Protein product: CASSPRALAYGYTF.